The present TCR beta chain was sequenced within a study of cytomegalovirus exposure and HLA in healthy donors. PCR employed 60 Vbeta and 13 Jbeta primers. The authors' processing: In a later analysis, of around 85 million unique beta chains, roughly 10 million appeared in at least two donors. Libraries were prepared by immunoSEQ multiplex PCR; TCRdb keeps only in-frame clonotypes and omits some of them. Clone size and the V and J calls come from that table; the DNA yielded D and trimming. This table holds about 150,000 clones, more than 70% found once. The CDR3 runs 11 residues. Trimming left V 4 bases short and J 3 bases short, with 4 bases between. In germline, CDR1 is MDHEN, CDR2 SYDVKM. A remark on this clone: Its target is unknown. The same CDR3 arises from other DNA sequences in this sample as well.

The study, taken as a whole, reports: In a later analysis, TCR beta V- and J-gene trimming was associated with a missense DCLRE1C variant.

The V and J genes are TRBV28 and TRBJ2-7; D gene unclear. The sample comprised PBMCs. The sequence was collected from a man aged 30-40 years in good health and CMV-seronegative. The CDR3 DNA reads as TGTGCCAGCAGTTCCCTCTACGAGCAGTACTTC. Amino acid sequence: CASSSLYEQYF.